What follows are 20 T cell receptor beta chains derived from one specimen sequenced in a study of T cell repertoires in cytomegalovirus infection. MiXCR, run by TCRdb on the reads, gives a single entry per CDR3 protein. The sample lists 550,000 to 700,000 distinct CDR3 sequences, under 45% occurring once. The antigens for these receptors are not known. Sequencing was performed on cultured PBMCs, taken from culture after CMV antigen stimulation. These receptors all stem from a human donor in good health (CMV status not recorded). Some clones in this sample may be carry-over from other donors' samples.

The chain uses TRBV11-2 and TRBJ2-1, with 9 bases fitting TRBD2. The CDR3 loop spans 14 amino acids. The V gene end was trimmed by 9 bases and the J gene end by 6 bases; junction bases not matched to a gene: 9. CDR1 and CDR2 (germline): SGHAT, FQNNGV. This chain's CDR3 is CASRYSGSGNEQFF. The CDR3 coding sequence is TGTGCCAGTCGGTATAGCGGGAGTGGCAATGAGCAGTTCTTC.

The J gene is TRBJ1-5, the V gene TRBV12-3 or TRBV12-4; D unclear. Trimming left V 6 bases short and J 0 bases short, with 9 bases between. This CDR3 is built from 14 residues. The CDR3 nucleotides read TGTGCCAGCAGCCGCTTTGATAGCAATCAGCCCCAGCATTTT. This codes for CASSRFDSNQPQHF.

This clonotype was counted between two and nine times. The J gene is TRBJ2-3, the V gene TRBV15; 8 nucleotides align to TRBD2. V shed 5 bases and J 6 bases; nucleotides not matched to a gene: 16. The CDR3 is made up of 17 amino acids. Germline V CDR1 and CDR2: LNHNV, YYDKDF (reference sequence). The DNA for the CDR3 is TGTGCCACCAGCGGCGGAACCCCGGGACTAGTATCCGATACGCAGTATTTT. This translates into CATSGGTPGLVSDTQYF. Full variable domain (outside the CDR3, taken from reference TRBV15 and TRBJ2-3): DAMVIQNPRYQVTQFGKPVTLSCSQTLNHNVMYWYQQKSSQAPKLLFHYYDKDFNNEADTPDNFQSRRPNTSFCFLDIRSPGLGDTAMYLCATSGGTPGLVSDTQYFGPGTRLTVL.

The rearrangement links TRBV20-1 to TRBJ2-6, with D perhaps TRBD2 (5 bases). This CDR3 spans 14 amino acids. Trimming left V 4 bases short and J 0 bases short, with 7 bases between. Germline V gene lookup returns CDR1 DFQATT and CDR2 SNEGSKA (reference sequence). In DNA form, the CDR3 reads TGCAGTGCTACCGGGGACTCTGGGGCCAACGTCCTGACTTTC. Its translation: CSATGDSGANVLTF.

This clonotype showed up just a few times. The chain recombines TRBV29-1 with TRBJ2-5; no clear D. Trimming stripped 6 bases from V and 4 bases from J, with 6 bases between. From germline, CDR1 is SQVTM and CDR2 ANQGSEA. The CDR3 has 10 residues. CDR3 protein: CSVERETQYF. The CDR3 bases are TGCAGCGTGGAGAGAGAGACCCAGTACTTC.

The sample holds a few counts of this clonotype. V usage is TRBV7-2 and J usage is TRBJ2-7; D not resolved. The CDR3 sequence is 13 residues long. Per the germline V gene, CDR1 is SGHTA and CDR2 is FQGNSA. The V end was cut by 5 bases, the J end by 5 bases, with 13 bases between. The CDR3 DNA follows: TGTGCCAGCAGCAAGACCCCGGAGAACGAGCAGTACTTC. Protein sequence: CASSKTPENEQYF.

V and J are TRBV18 and TRBJ2-7; the match to TRBD2 covers 15 bases. V gave up 3 bases and J gave up 6 bases; unmatched junction bases: 3. In germline, CDR1 is KGHSH, CDR2 LQKENI. CDR3 length: 15 amino acids. The CDR3 coding sequence is TGTGCCAGCTCACCCCGGACTAGCGGGGGGGCCGAGCAGTACTTC. Translation gives CASSPRTSGGAEQYF.

This clonotype came up once. This CDR3 is CASSRSDQGGNEQFF. For the CDR3, the DNA is TGTGCCAGCAGCCGATCCGACCAGGGTGGCAATGAGCAGTTCTTC. The chain links TRBV4-2 to TRBJ2-1, with a tentative D call TRBD1 (5 bases). Per germline, CDR1 LGHNA and CDR2 YNFKEQ. The CDR3 runs to 15 residues. V was trimmed by 4 bases and J by 6 bases, leaving 16 bases between them.

This rearrangement joins TRBV19 to TRBJ2-7; D is uncertain. The CDR3 covers 16 residues. CDR1 and CDR2 (germline): LNHDA, SQIVND (reference sequence). With 2 bases removed from V and 0 bases from J, the gap between germline ends came to 14 bases. CDR3 sequence: CASSISWSRTSYEQYF. The CDR3 bases are TGTGCCAGTAGTATATCGTGGTCGCGCACCTCCTACGAGCAGTACTTC.

In this sample, this clonotype turned up a few times. J is TRBJ2-1 and V is TRBV28, with 9 bases fitting TRBD2. Germline V gene sequence: CDR1 MDHEN, CDR2 SYDVKM. Germline trimming cut 5 bases from V and 4 bases from J; bases unmatched to any gene: 9. This CDR3 contains 16 residues. This CDR3 reads CASSTPASGDYNEQFF. CDR3 DNA sequence: TGTGCCAGCAGTACCCCAGCTAGCGGGGATTACAATGAGCAGTTCTTC.

The CDR3 here is CSARGAEEAFF. The CDR3 DNA is TGCAGTGCTAGAGGCGCAGAAGAAGCTTTCTTT. This chain connects TRBV20-1 to TRBJ1-1, with D unresolved. Germline-derived CDR1 and CDR2 are DFQATT and SNEGSKA (reference sequence). There are 11 residues in the CDR3. V was clipped by 1 base and J by 8 bases, with 8 bases between them.

This CDR3 is CSAEREGGYTF. CDR3 DNA: TGCAGTGCTGAAAGGGAGGGCGGCTACACCTTC. This chain links TRBV20-1 with TRBJ1-2; D is undetermined. Trimming cost V 5 bases and J 8 bases, with 12 bases left between them. This CDR3 has 11 residues. Germline V gene sequence: CDR1 DFQATT, CDR2 SNEGSKA (reference sequence).

The chain has TRBV12-5 and TRBJ2-5; weak D call: TRBD2 (6 bases). The germline V and J ends were trimmed by 0 bases and 1 base, with 21 bases remaining between them. Looked up from germline, CDR1 is LGHNT and CDR2 is FRNRAP. The CDR3 loop spans 19 amino acids. DNA for the CDR3: TGTGCTAGTGGTTTGGTCCGCGGGATTGGGCTTTCCAGCCAAGAGACCCAGTACTTC. As protein: CASGLVRGIGLSSQETQYF.

Only a few counts were recorded for this clonotype. V usage is TRBV7-9 and J usage is TRBJ2-1; TRBD2 matches 9 bases. CDR1 is SEHNR, CDR2 FQNEAQ, per germline (reference sequence). The CDR3 contains 16 residues. With 5 bases clipped from V and 3 bases from J, the junction kept 8 bases outside the gene matches. In DNA, the CDR3 is TGTGCCAGCAGCCCCCCGGCGGGGGGGATCTACAATGAGCAGTTCTTC. Translated, it gives CASSPPAGGIYNEQFF.

This clonotype was picked up a small number of times. V and J are TRBV7-6 and TRBJ2-7; possible D gene TRBD2, 6 bases. The CDR3 runs 15 residues. Germline-derived CDR1 and CDR2 are SGHVS and FNYEAQ. V was pared by 7 bases and J by 3 bases, with 19 bases between. The CDR3 DNA reads TGTGCCAGCACAGGCGGGAACACAACTAACTACGAGCAGTACTTC. Translated, it gives CASTGGNTTNYEQYF. The complete variable domain, with remaining parts taken from reference TRBV7-6 and TRBJ2-7, reads GAGVSQSPRYKVTKRGQDVALRCDPISGHVSLYWYRQALGQGPEFLTYFNYEAQQDKSGLPNDRFSAERPEGSISTLTIQRTEQRDSAMYRCASTGGNTTNYEQYFGPGTRLTVT.

This chain joins TRBV4-2 and TRBJ1-1; D is perhaps TRBD1 (5 bases). The CDR3 sequence is 15 residues long. From germline, CDR1 is LGHNA and CDR2 YNFKEQ. Between the trimmed V and J ends, which lost 1 base and 4 bases, there was a span of 13 bases. In nucleotides, the CDR3 is TGTGCCAGCAGCCAAGCCTGGGGGACCCCCACTGAAGCTTTCTTT. Residues: CASSQAWGTPTEAFF.

This clonotype was found a few times. V usage is TRBV24-1 and J usage is TRBJ1-5, with TRBD1 identical over 7 bases. The CDR3 is made up of 20 amino acids. Trimming at V came to 1 base and at J to 4 bases, leaving 18 bases not matched to a gene. Germline V gene data show CDR1 as KGHDR and CDR2 as SFDVKD. The chain's CDR3 is CATSDFRRVVRDRSNQPQHF. The CDR3 DNA is TGTGCCACCAGTGATTTTCGCAGGGTTGTCCGGGACAGAAGTAATCAGCCCCAGCATTTT.

The chain combines TRBV12-3 or TRBV12-4 with TRBJ2-5, with D tentatively TRBD2 (5 bases). CDR3 length: 13 amino acids. V lost 6 bases to trimming and J lost 5 bases, with 13 bases between them. CDR3 DNA sequence: TGTGCCAGCAGGACGGACTTACGGGAGACCCAGTACTTC. Its translation: CASRTDLRETQYF.

This clonotype was picked up a small number of times. This chain connects TRBV7-6 to TRBJ1-1, with D tentatively TRBD1 (6 bases). Germline CDR1 is SGHVS and CDR2 is FNYEAQ. The CDR3 runs 15 residues. Trimming removed 4 bases from V and 0 bases from J, with 12 bases in between. The CDR3 here is CASSSPQGLNTEAFF. The CDR3 DNA reads as TGTGCCAGCAGCTCACCCCAGGGGCTGAACACTGAAGCTTTCTTT.

This chain joins TRBV20-1 and TRBJ2-3, with a possible D match to TRBD2 (6 bases). The CDR3 totals 15 residues. V was clipped by 5 bases and J by 6 bases, with 21 bases between them. Germline V lookup: CDR1 DFQATT, CDR2 SNEGSKA (reference sequence). CDR3 coding DNA: TGCAGTGCTCTTGGCGGCGGGAACAGGCAGGATACGCAGTATTTT. It translates to CSALGGGNRQDTQYF.